The 27 T cell receptor beta chains below all came from one sample that was sequenced in a study of T cell responses to AZD1222 COVID-19 vaccine. Clones were read by immunoSEQ multiplex PCR, and TCRdb kept only the in-frame ones, dropping some. Of 150,000 to 200,000 clones in the sample, approximately 90% were seen once. The specimen was peripheral blood, collected on day 0 of AZD1222 vaccination. The source of these receptors is an adult in good health.

The CDR3 region has the DNA TGTGCCAGCAGTGAAGGACAGGGTAATGAAAAACTGTTTTTT. It specifies CASSEGQGNEKLFF. The genes are TRBV6-1 and TRBJ1-4, with 7 bases lining up with TRBD1. Germline V gene sequence: CDR1 MNHNS, CDR2 SASEGT. The CDR3 has 14 amino acids. Trimming at V came to 1 base and at J to 4 bases, leaving 0 bases not matched to a gene.

J is TRBJ1-1 and V is TRBV2; 10 bases fit TRBD1. V lost 9 bases and J lost 6; bases outside the gene matches: 4. Looked up from germline, CDR1 is SNHLY and CDR2 is FYNNEI. The CDR3 consists of 12 residues. CDR3 sequence (DNA): TGTGCCAGGGGACAGGGGTTTTCTGAAGCTTTCTTT. It yields the protein CARGQGFSEAFF.

The chain's CDR3 is CASSYGYTIYF. The CDR3 DNA reads TGTGCCAGCAGTTATGGGTACACCATATATTTT. The chain joins TRBV6-5 to TRBJ1-3; D not resolved. This CDR3 region has 11 residues. V gave up 3 bases and J gave up 8 bases, with 5 bases separating them. Germline V gives CDR1 MNHEY, CDR2 SVGAGI.

The CDR3 protein is CASSLVIWEVGAFF. The CDR3 region has the DNA TGTGCCAGCAGCTTAGTCATTTGGGAAGTGGGAGCTTTCTTT. The V gene is TRBV7-9, the J gene TRBJ1-1; no clear D. Trimming stripped 1 base from V and 10 bases from J, with 16 bases between. This CDR3 has 14 amino acids. Germline CDR1 reads SEHNR; CDR2 reads FQNEAQ (reference sequence).

The CDR3 here is CASSSGLYANTEAFF. The CDR3 DNA is TGTGCCAGCAGCTCCGGCCTGTACGCGAACACTGAAGCTTTCTTT. The chain couples TRBV11-3 to TRBJ1-1; D remains ambiguous. Trimming left V 4 bases short and J 1 base short, with 13 bases between. The V gene's germline CDR1 is SGHNT and CDR2 YENEEA. The CDR3 loop spans 15 amino acids.

The rearrangement joins TRBV19 to TRBJ2-2; 7 bases map to TRBD1. V was clipped by 6 bases and J by 4 bases; unmatched bases: 5. This CDR3 spans 14 amino acids. Germline V gene sequence: CDR1 LNHDA, CDR2 SQIVND (reference sequence). For the CDR3, the DNA is TGTGCCAGTAGCTTACAGGGGACCACCGGGGAGCTGTTTTTT. It encodes CASSLQGTTGELFF.

The count of this clone is one. The chain couples TRBV20-1 to TRBJ1-4; no reliable D call. Deletions cut 5 bases from V and 5 bases from J, with 6 bases between. The CDR3 sequence is 11 residues long. Germline-derived CDR1 and CDR2 are DFQATT and SNEGSKA (reference sequence). CDR3: CSAPRNEKLFF. The CDR3 DNA is TGCAGTGCTCCCCGGAATGAAAAACTGTTTTTT.

This clone is a singleton in its sample. The chain recombines TRBV13 with TRBJ1-6; TRBD1 matches at 7 bases. CDR1 and CDR2 (germline): PRHDT, FYEKMQ (reference sequence). Trimming cost V 7 bases and J 7 bases; bases outside gene matches: 7. The CDR3 loop spans 14 amino acids. In DNA, the CDR3 is TGTGCCAGCACCGACAGGGAGGGGAATTCACCCCTCCACTTT. Its translation: CASTDREGNSPLHF.

The V call is TRBV27, the J call TRBJ1-5; D gene uncertain. V was trimmed by 8 bases and J by 1 base, leaving 15 bases between them. The CDR3 runs to 15 residues. CDR1 MNHEY and CDR2 SMNVEV come from the germline V gene (reference sequence). The CDR3 bases are TGTGCCAGCGCGAGAGAGGTAGGAAGCAATCAGCCCCAGCATTTT. Translating gives CASAREVGSNQPQHF.

The V call is TRBV19, the J call TRBJ1-1; TRBD1 matches 7 bases. The ends lost 6 bases at V and 1 base at J; junction bases unmatched: 20. The CDR3 has 19 amino acids. The germline V gene has CDR1 LNHDA and CDR2 SQIVND (reference sequence). DNA for the CDR3: TGTGCCAGTAGGCCACAGGGGCCTCGTTTAAAGGGGAAGAACACTGAAGCTTTCTTT. This gives the protein CASRPQGPRLKGKNTEAFF. The full variable domain, with the rest looked up from reference TRBV19 and TRBJ1-1, is DGGITQSPKYLFRKEGQNVTLSCEQNLNHDAMYWYRQDPGQGLRLIYYSQIVNDFQKGDIAEGYSVSREKKESFPLTVTSAQKNPTAFYLCASRPQGPRLKGKNTEAFFGQGTRLTVV.

The J gene is TRBJ1-1, the V gene TRBV25-1, with D possibly being TRBD1 (6 bases). Germline-derived CDR1 and CDR2 are MGHDK and SYGVNS. The CDR3 has 14 residues. V lost 8 bases and J lost 4, with 17 bases in between. CDR3: CASRRVTQGTEAFF. The CDR3 DNA follows: TGTGCCAGCCGCCGGGTAACACAGGGCACTGAAGCTTTCTTT.

This chain uses TRBV13 with TRBJ2-1, with a weak D call TRBD1 (5 bases). The CDR3 sequence is 15 residues long. CDR1 is PRHDT and CDR2 is FYEKMQ in the germline V gene (reference sequence). The germline V and J ends were trimmed by 5 bases and 7 bases, with 18 bases remaining between them. CDR3 region: CASSPGQGGRNEQFF. CDR3 coding DNA: TGTGCCAGCAGCCCCGGGCAGGGCGGAAGGAATGAGCAGTTCTTC.

The genes are TRBV7-9 and TRBJ2-2, with 8 bases that match TRBD1. Per the germline V gene, CDR1 is SEHNR and CDR2 is FQNEAQ (reference sequence). The CDR3 contains 16 residues. The trim removed 4 bases at V and 5 bases at J, leaving 9 bases unmatched. CDR3 loop: CASSSGTGWGTGELFF. For the CDR3, the DNA is TGTGCCAGCAGCTCCGGGACAGGCTGGGGGACCGGGGAGCTGTTTTTT.

The rearrangement uses TRBV2 and TRBJ1-1; 7 bases are shared with TRBD1. Germline trimming cut 7 bases from V and 1 base from J; bases unmatched to any gene: 12. The V gene's germline CDR1 is SNHLY and CDR2 FYNNEI. The CDR3 runs 16 residues. The CDR3 DNA reads as TGTGCCAGCACCGCAGACAGGGCCATTGGGAACACTGAAGCTTTCTTT. Translation: CASTADRAIGNTEAFF.

The chain joins TRBV4-1 to TRBJ1-2, with D unclear. Germline V lookup: CDR1 MGHRA, CDR2 YSYEKL. This CDR3 is 15 amino acids long. Trimming left V 2 bases short and J 3 bases short, with 13 bases between. The CDR3 region has the DNA TGCGCCAGCAGCCAACTGCGGACGCAACACTATGGCTACACCTTC. This gives the protein CASSQLRTQHYGYTF.

The chain carries TRBV7-3 and TRBJ1-3, with D maybe TRBD1 (5 bases). The CDR3 is made up of 17 amino acids. V lost 1 base and J 0 bases, leaving 13 bases between the germline ends. CDR1 and CDR2 (germline): SGHTA, FQGTGA. The chain's CDR3 is CASSLKGQGYSGNTIYF. The CDR3 region has the DNA TGTGCCAGCAGCTTAAAGGGGCAGGGTTACTCTGGAAACACCATATATTTT.

The chain couples TRBV5-1 to TRBJ1-1; 7 positions agree with TRBD1. J gave up 4 bases and V 2 bases, and 14 bases lay outside the gene matches. The CDR3 runs 17 residues. CDR1 and CDR2 from the germline V gene are SGHRS and YFSETQ. CDR3 coding DNA: TGCGCCAGCAGCTTTCGGGGAGGGGGCACGGAGGGCACTGAAGCTTTCTTT. It yields the protein CASSFRGGGTEGTEAFF. Filled out from reference TRBV5-1 and TRBJ1-1, the complete variable domain reads KAGVTQTPRYLIKTRGQQVTLSCSPISGHRSVSWYQQTPGQGLQFLFEYFSETQRNKGNFPGRFSGRQFSNSRSEMNVSTLELGDSALYLCASSFRGGGTEGTEAFFGQGTRLTVV.

This chain links TRBV2 with TRBJ2-1; 8 nucleotides agree with TRBD1. This CDR3 contains 15 residues. Germline assignment: CDR1 SNHLY and CDR2 FYNNEI. The V and J ends lost 4 bases and 2 bases, in that order; junction bases with no gene match: 4. The CDR3 reads CASSVRTGTYNEQFF. DNA for the CDR3: TGTGCCAGCAGTGTAAGGACAGGGACCTACAATGAGCAGTTCTTC.

The rearrangement joins TRBV7-9 to TRBJ1-5, with 9 bases fitting TRBD1. J gave up 6 bases and V 6 bases, and 6 bases lay outside the gene matches. CDR1 and CDR2 from the germline V gene are SEHNR and FQNEAQ (reference sequence). This CDR3 is built from 14 residues. The CDR3, as DNA: TGTGCCAGCAGTCTACAGGGGGCCGGTCAGCCCCAGCATTTT. Translation gives CASSLQGAGQPQHF.

The rearrangement uses TRBV5-8 and TRBJ1-6, with a weak D call TRBD1 (6 bases). Germline V gene lookup returns CDR1 SGHTS and CDR2 YDEGEE. V lost 4 bases and J 10 bases, leaving 12 bases between the germline ends. The CDR3 covers 13 residues. In nucleotides, the CDR3 is TGTGCCAGCAGCCGGGACACAAAATCACCCCTCCACTTT. The encoded protein is CASSRDTKSPLHF.

This sequence joins TRBV7-2 and TRBJ1-1, with TRBD1 as a possible D gene (6 bases). CDR1 and CDR2 (germline): SGHTA, FQGNSA. V lost 5 bases, J lost 2 bases, and 21 bases lay in between. The CDR3 spans 17 residues. This chain's CDR3 is CASSPITGYLHNTEAFF. The CDR3 coding sequence is TGTGCCAGCAGCCCCATTACAGGGTACCTCCATAACACTGAAGCTTTCTTT.

V and J are TRBV11-3 and TRBJ2-1; 11 positions match TRBD2. The CDR3 sequence is 18 residues long. Germline trimming cut 4 bases from V and 0 bases from J; bases unmatched to any gene: 8. The V gene's germline CDR1 is SGHNT and CDR2 YENEEA. This CDR3 reads CASSSSSSGGASYNEQFF. CDR3 bases: TGTGCCAGCAGCTCATCAAGTAGCGGGGGGGCCTCCTACAATGAGCAGTTCTTC.

The rearrangement uses TRBV5-4 and TRBJ1-3; tentative D call: TRBD1 (5 bases). The CDR3 loop spans 15 amino acids. CDR1 is SGHNT and CDR2 is YYREEE in the germline V gene (reference sequence). The V and J ends lost 1 base and 0 bases respectively, with 8 bases between them. The DNA for the CDR3 is TGTGCCAGCAGCTTGAAAGGGGACTCTGGAAACACCATATATTTT. Translated, it gives CASSLKGDSGNTIYF.

This clone was seen a few times. This rearrangement joins TRBV19 to TRBJ1-1; 7 bases line up with TRBD1. Germline CDR1 LNHDA, CDR2 SQIVND (reference sequence). The V gene end was trimmed by 1 base and the J gene end by 4 bases; junction bases not matched to a gene: 0. The CDR3 sequence is 13 residues long. Written as DNA, the CDR3 is TGTGCCAGTAGTATAGCAGGGGGCACTGAAGCTTTCTTT. Its translation: CASSIAGGTEAFF.

CDR3 nucleotides: TGTGCCAGTAGTATTACCCAGGGAAGCAATCAGCCCCAGCATTTT. Its translation: CASSITQGSNQPQHF. The chain recombines TRBV19 with TRBJ1-5, with D possibly being TRBD1 (5 bases). The germline V and J ends were trimmed by 3 bases and 1 base, with 10 bases remaining between them. CDR1 and CDR2 (germline): LNHDA, SQIVND (reference sequence). This CDR3 region has 15 residues.

The chain carries TRBV4-1 and TRBJ1-3, with 7 bases fitting TRBD1. From germline, CDR1 is MGHRA and CDR2 YSYEKL. Trimming cost V 3 bases and J 0 bases; bases outside gene matches: 5. CDR3 length equals 16 residues. The DNA for the CDR3 is TGCGCCAGCAGCCATGGACAGGCCAACTCTGGAAACACCATATATTTT. This gives the protein CASSHGQANSGNTIYF.

The rearrangement uses TRBV27 and TRBJ1-1; 9 positions agree with TRBD1. The CDR3 loop spans 12 amino acids. Germline CDR1 MNHEY, CDR2 SMNVEV (reference sequence). The V and J ends lost 4 bases and 11 bases, in that order; junction bases with no gene match: 5. CDR3 nucleotide sequence: TGTGCCAGCAGTTCCACAGGGGGCAGGGCTTTCTTT. It codes for CASSSTGGRAFF.